Given below is one TCR beta chain in context. Its matching antigen is unknown. This CDR3 region has 14 residues. V was clipped by 1 base and J by 5 bases, with 11 bases between them. CDR1 SGHNT and CDR2 YENEEA come from the germline V gene. This sample was taken from a study of shared clonotypes between healthy human individuals. General observations from the study: Approximately 5.1% was the fraction of naive CD4 clonotypes found shared across four donors.

Here immunoSEQ multiplex PCR was the method, and the copy in TCRdb shows in-frame clones only, minus some. In the table there are over 700,000 clones, around 70% of which are singletons. Every donor, a Caucasian adult, lived in Nashville, Tennessee. This TCR derives from a woman aged 25-40 years in good health. This chain joins TRBV11-3 and TRBJ2-5; no firm D call. The sample was memory CD4+ T cells sorted from blood. Subset described: CD45RA-negative fraction. CDR3 DNA: TGTGCCAGCAGCTTAGGTCCGGCCAGTGAGACCCAGTACTTC. Amino acids: CASSLGPASETQYF.